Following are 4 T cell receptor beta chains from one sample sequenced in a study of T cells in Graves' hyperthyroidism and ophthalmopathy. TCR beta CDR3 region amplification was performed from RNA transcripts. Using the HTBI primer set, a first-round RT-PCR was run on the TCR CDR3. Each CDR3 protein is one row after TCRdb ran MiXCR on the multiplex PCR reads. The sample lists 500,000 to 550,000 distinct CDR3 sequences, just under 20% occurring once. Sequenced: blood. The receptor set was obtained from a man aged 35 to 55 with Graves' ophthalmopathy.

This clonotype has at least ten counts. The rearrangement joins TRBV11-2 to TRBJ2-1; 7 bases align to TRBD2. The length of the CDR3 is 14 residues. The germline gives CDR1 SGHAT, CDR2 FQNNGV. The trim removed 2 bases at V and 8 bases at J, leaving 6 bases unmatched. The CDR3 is CASSLSAGGDEQFF. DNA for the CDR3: TGTGCCAGCAGCTTATCGGCTGGGGGGGATGAGCAGTTCTTC.

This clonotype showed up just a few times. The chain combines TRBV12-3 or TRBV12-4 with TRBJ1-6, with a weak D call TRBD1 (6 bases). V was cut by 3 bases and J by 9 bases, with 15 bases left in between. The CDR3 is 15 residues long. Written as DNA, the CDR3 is TGTGCCAGCAGTTTGGCGACAGGTGGGGCTTCACCCCTCCACTTT. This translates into CASSLATGGASPLHF.

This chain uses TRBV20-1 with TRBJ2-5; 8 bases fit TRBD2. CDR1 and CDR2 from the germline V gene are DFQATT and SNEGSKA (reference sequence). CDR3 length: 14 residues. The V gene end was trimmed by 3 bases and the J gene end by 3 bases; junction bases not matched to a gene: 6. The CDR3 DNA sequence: TGCAGTGCTAGGCGGGGACTAGGGAAAGAGACCCAGTACTTC. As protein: CSARRGLGKETQYF.

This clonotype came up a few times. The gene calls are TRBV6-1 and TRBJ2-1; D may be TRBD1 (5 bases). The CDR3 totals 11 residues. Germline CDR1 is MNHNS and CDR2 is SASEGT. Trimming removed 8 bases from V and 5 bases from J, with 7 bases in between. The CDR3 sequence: CASQGHNEQFF. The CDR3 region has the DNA TGTGCCAGCCAGGGTCACAATGAGCAGTTCTTC.